These 10 T cell receptor beta chains came from one sample sequenced in a study of early stage breast cancer tumors. TCRdb's copy holds only in-frame clones and misses some; the assay was immunoSEQ multiplex PCR. Here the sample spans about 38,000 clones, 65% to 75% being singletons. The sample taken for sequencing was blood. These receptors were taken from a person aged 55 to 75 with breast cancer.

The rearrangement links TRBV15 to TRBJ2-7; possible D gene TRBD2, 7 bases. The germline V gene encodes CDR1 LNHNV and CDR2 YYDKDF (reference sequence). Trimming cost V 5 bases and J 3 bases, with 14 bases left between them. There are 14 residues in the CDR3. The CDR3 DNA reads as TGTGCCACCAGCCGAAACAGGGAGGGCTACGAGCAGTACTTC. Its protein product is CATSRNREGYEQYF.

This chain connects TRBV10-3 to TRBJ1-3; weak D call: TRBD1 (5 bases). CDR1 and CDR2 (germline): ENHRY, SYGVKD. CDR3 length: 14 amino acids. Deletions cut 8 bases from V and 0 bases from J, with 11 bases between. CDR3 amino acids: CAIRGGSSGNTIYF. DNA for the CDR3: TGTGCCATCCGGGGGGGAAGCTCTGGAAACACCATATATTTT.

The V gene is TRBV5-8, the J gene TRBJ1-4; no clear D. CDR3 size: 13 residues. CDR1 is SGHTS, CDR2 YDEGEE, per germline. V shed 6 bases and J shed 14 bases, with 20 bases lying between them. The CDR3 nucleotides read TGTGCCAGCACCATTCTAAAGGGAGGACGGCTGTTTTTT. This sequence encodes CASTILKGGRLFF.

This chain uses TRBV5-1 with TRBJ2-7; 7 nucleotides agree with TRBD1. CDR3 length: 15 amino acids. The germline V gene encodes CDR1 SGHRS and CDR2 YFSETQ. Trimming removed 4 bases from V and 1 base from J; junction bases left unmatched: 8. The CDR3 loop is CASSLPGQRSYEQYF. The DNA of the CDR3 is TGCGCCAGCAGCCTCCCGGGACAGCGGTCCTACGAGCAGTACTTC. The complete variable domain, with remaining parts taken from reference TRBV5-1 and TRBJ2-7, reads KAGVTQTPRYLIKTRGQQVTLSCSPISGHRSVSWYQQTPGQGLQFLFEYFSETQRNKGNFPGRFSGRQFSNSRSEMNVSTLELGDSALYLCASSLPGQRSYEQYFGPGTRLTVT.

The sample holds one count of this clone. The J gene is TRBJ2-2, the V gene TRBV7-9; no clear D gene. The CDR3 runs to 13 residues. The germline gives CDR1 SEHNR, CDR2 FQNEAQ (reference sequence). Trimming removed 5 bases at V and 6 bases at J, with 10 bases between. CDR3 nucleotides: TGTGCCAGCAGCAGAACCGCCGCCGGGGAGCTGTTTTTT. Translating gives CASSRTAAGELFF.

The chain carries TRBV29-1 and TRBJ1-2; 9 bases fit TRBD1. In germline, CDR1 is SQVTM, CDR2 ANQGSEA. The CDR3 is 13 amino acids. V gave up 4 bases and J gave up 2 bases; unmatched junction bases: 2. Here the CDR3 DNA reads TGCAGCGTTGCAGGGACAGGGAACTATGGCTACACCTTC. Its translation is CSVAGTGNYGYTF.

The chain uses TRBV5-4 and TRBJ1-2, with TRBD1 as a possible D gene (6 bases). Germline V gene lookup returns CDR1 SGHNT and CDR2 YYREEE (reference sequence). Trimming removed 5 bases at V and 4 bases at J, with 21 bases between. This CDR3 has 16 residues. The CDR3 bases are TGTGCCAGCAGGGACCCAACAGGGCACCCTGCCTATGGCTACACCTTC. Protein: CASRDPTGHPAYGYTF.

The chain combines TRBV28 with TRBJ1-1, with D tentatively TRBD1 (5 bases). V was trimmed by 3 bases and J by 6 bases, leaving 11 bases between them. Germline loops: CDR1 MDHEN, CDR2 SYDVKM. The length of the CDR3 is 13 residues. Here the CDR3 DNA reads TGTGCCAGCAGTTTGGCAGGGTACGCTGAAGCTTTCTTT. Translated, it gives CASSLAGYAEAFF. The variable domain in full, with the rest retrieved from reference TRBV28 and TRBJ1-1, is DVKVTQSSRYLVKRTGEKVFLECVQDMDHENMFWYRQDPGLGLRLIYFSYDVKMKEKGDIPEGYSVSREKKERFSLILESASTNQTSMYLCASSLAGYAEAFFGQGTRLTVV.

V and J are TRBV7-9 and TRBJ2-5; D not resolved. The CDR3 is 12 amino acids. V dropped 1 base and J dropped 5 bases, with 5 bases sitting between them. Germline lookup yields CDR1 SEHNR and CDR2 FQNEAQ (reference sequence). CDR3 bases: TGTGCCAGCAGCTTAGGAGTTGAGACCCAGTACTTC. As protein: CASSLGVETQYF.

Concerning this clone: A junction boundary mismatches the germline segment, possibly from a read error. The chain is built from TRBV5-6 and TRBJ2-2; maybe TRBD2 (5 bases). The germline V gene has CDR1 SGHDT and CDR2 YYEEEE. The length of the CDR3 is 13 residues. The CDR3 sequence: CASSLRWHRGAVF. The CDR3 region has the DNA TGTGCCAGCAGCTTGAGGTGGCACCGGGGAGCTGTTTTT. Based on the CDR3 plus reference TRBV5-6 and TRBJ2-2, the full variable domain is DAGVTQSPTHLIKTRGQQVTLRCSPKSGHDTVSWYQQALGQGPQFIFQYYEEEERQRGNFPDRFSGHQFPNYSSELNVNALLLGDSALYLCASSLRWHRGAVFGEGSRLTVL.